A single sample is the source of the 19 T cell receptor beta chains below, sequenced in a study of T cell repertoires in cytomegalovirus infection. TCRdb redid the calling of the reads with MiXCR, one entry per CDR3 protein. The table has fewer than 700,000 distinct CDR3 sequences, 20% to 25% seen once; the top ten hold approximately 8.2%. Sequenced: CD8+ T cells from PBMCs. The receptors were sampled from a human donor in good health (CMV status not recorded). Some clones in this sample may be carry-over from other donors' samples.

This clonotype was seen a handful of times. This chain uses TRBV20-1 with TRBJ2-7, with 8 bases aligning to TRBD1. Per germline, CDR1 DFQATT and CDR2 SNEGSKA (reference sequence). The length of the CDR3 is 17 residues. With 5 bases clipped from V and 1 base from J, the junction kept 16 bases outside the gene matches. For the CDR3, the DNA is TGCAGTGCTCTACCAAGGACAGGGATAACCAAATCCTACGAGCAGTACTTC. This translates into CSALPRTGITKSYEQYF.

V and J are TRBV5-1 and TRBJ2-3; possibly TRBD2 for D (6 bases). The CDR3 has 15 amino acids. Germline CDR1 and CDR2: SGHRS and YFSETQ. Trimming removed 3 bases at V and 1 base at J, with 12 bases between. DNA for the CDR3: TGCGCCAGCAGCTACGGGACTCAGGGCACAGATACGCAGTATTTT. Its protein is CASSYGTQGTDTQYF.

This clonotype was picked up a small number of times. CDR3 DNA: TGTGCTAGTGGGGTTGGCGGGGCCAGGGTGGCAGATACGCAGTATTTT. This gives the protein CASGVGGARVADTQYF. The chain has TRBV12-5 and TRBJ2-3; D possibly corresponds to TRBD2 (6 bases). CDR3 size: 16 residues. Per germline, CDR1 LGHNT and CDR2 FRNRAP. V was trimmed by 6 bases and J by 4 bases, leaving 20 bases between them. The whole variable domain, filled in from reference TRBV12-5 and TRBJ2-3, reads DARVTQTPRHKVTEMGQEVTMRCQPILGHNTVFWYRQTMMQGLELLAYFRNRAPLDDSGMPKDRFSAEMPDATLATLKIQPSEPRDSAVYFCASGVGGARVADTQYFGPGTRLTVL.

J is TRBJ1-2 and V is TRBV19; D call uncertain. Trimming took off 3 bases at V and 4 bases at J, with 3 bases between the two ends. The CDR3 covers 11 residues. CDR1 is LNHDA and CDR2 is SQIVND in the germline V gene (reference sequence). CDR3 residues: CASSIPYGYTF. For the CDR3, the DNA is TGTGCCAGTAGTATCCCCTATGGCTACACCTTC. Using reference TRBV19 and TRBJ1-2 for the parts outside the CDR3, the full variable domain is DGGITQSPKYLFRKEGQNVTLSCEQNLNHDAMYWYRQDPGQGLRLIYYSQIVNDFQKGDIAEGYSVSREKKESFPLTVTSAQKNPTAFYLCASSIPYGYTFGSGTRLTVV.

On this clonotype itself: Its ends do not fully match the called genes, so a read error is possible. The J gene is TRBJ2-2, the V gene TRBV20-1; TRBD2 matches 10 bases. Germline values: CDR1 DFQATT, CDR2 SNEGSKA (reference sequence). This CDR3 comprises 15 residues. The CDR3 bases are TGCAGTGCCAGAGGTCTAGCGGGGGTTGTCGGGGAGCTGTTTTTT. This encodes CSARGLAGVVGELFF.

This clonotype was counted between two and nine times. The V call is TRBV28, the J call TRBJ2-3; perhaps TRBD2 as D (7 bases). Germline CDR1 MDHEN, CDR2 SYDVKM. Trimming pared 3 bases from V and 3 bases from J, leaving 13 bases between. The CDR3 extends over 15 amino acids. This CDR3 is CASSLGGAQTDTQYF. CDR3 DNA: TGTGCCAGCAGTTTGGGGGGGGCGCAAACAGATACGCAGTATTTT.

J is TRBJ2-7 and V is TRBV5-6; D is ambiguous. This CDR3 comprises 12 residues. The V end lost 3 bases, the J end lost 3 bases, and 7 bases lay between the germline ends. CDR1 is SGHDT, CDR2 YYEEEE, per germline. Here the CDR3 reads CASSSHHYEQYF. CDR3 coding DNA: TGTGCCAGCAGCTCCCACCACTACGAGCAGTACTTC.

V gene TRBV6-6 combines with J gene TRBJ1-2; D unclear. V was pared by 9 bases and J by 5 bases, with 10 bases between. CDR1 and CDR2 from the germline V gene are MNHNY and SVGAGI (reference sequence). The CDR3 contains 11 residues. The CDR3 DNA reads as TGTGCCAGTTGGTCGGCTTATGGCTACACCTTC. This gives the protein CASWSAYGYTF.

This clonotype was picked up a small number of times. The rearrangement joins TRBV7-6 to TRBJ2-2, with no clear D. V lost 2 bases and J lost 5, with 9 bases in between. CDR3 length: 14 residues. Germline values: CDR1 SGHVS, CDR2 FNYEAQ. For the CDR3, the DNA is TGTGCCAGCAGCTTACCGGGCCCAACCGGGGAGCTGTTTTTT. Translation: CASSLPGPTGELFF.

The V gene is TRBV9, the J gene TRBJ1-1; D may be TRBD1 (6 bases). Trimming removed 4 bases from V and 4 bases from J, with 14 bases in between. The CDR3 length is 14 residues. Germline CDR1 SGDLS, CDR2 YYNGEE. CDR3 sequence reads: CASSPRGASTEAFF. CDR3 DNA sequence: TGTGCCAGCAGCCCGAGGGGGGCGAGCACTGAAGCTTTCTTT.

The chain links TRBV12-3 or TRBV12-4 to TRBJ2-3; D possibly corresponds to TRBD2 (5 bases). V was shortened by 6 bases and J by 2 bases, with 9 bases between the two germline ends. This CDR3 is built from 13 residues. The CDR3, as DNA: TGTGCCAGCAGCGCGACTACCACAGATACGCAGTATTTT. Translating it yields CASSATTTDTQYF.

The chain has TRBV27 and TRBJ2-7, with 10 nucleotides matching TRBD2. The CDR3 spans 15 residues. Germline assignment: CDR1 MNHEY and CDR2 SMNVEV (reference sequence). V was pared by 2 bases and J by 3 bases, with 4 bases of the junction left unmatched. CDR3 sequence (DNA): TGTGCCAGCAGTTTAAGTACTAGCGGGGACTACGAGCAGTACGTC. This gives the protein CASSLSTSGDYEQYV.

This clonotype has just a few counts. V gene TRBV7-2 combines with J gene TRBJ1-1; possibly TRBD1 for D (6 bases). This CDR3 is built from 16 residues. The germline gives CDR1 SGHTA, CDR2 FQGNSA. Trimming shortened V by 5 bases and J by 4 bases, and 20 bases separated the two germline ends. CDR3 bases: TGTGCCAGCAGCCTCCCCCGGGACACCGGATCCACTGAAGCTTTCTTT. It specifies CASSLPRDTGSTEAFF.

V and J are TRBV29-1 and TRBJ1-1, with TRBD1 as a possible D gene (6 bases). Trimming pared 3 bases from V and 10 bases from J, leaving 18 bases between. Germline lookup yields CDR1 SQVTM and CDR2 ANQGSEA. The CDR3 has 13 residues. Written as DNA, the CDR3 is TGCAGCGTTGAGTCTGGGGGCCTGCCACGAGCTTTCTTT. Protein product: CSVESGGLPRAFF.

This clonotype was counted only a few times. The J gene is TRBJ2-2, the V gene TRBV3-1; 9 bases agree with TRBD1. Germline CDR1 is LGHDT and CDR2 is YNNKEL (reference sequence). The CDR3 extends over 16 amino acids. V dropped 4 bases and J dropped 7; count of bases not matched to a gene: 10. As DNA, the CDR3 is TGTGCCAGCAGCCCACCCACGGACAGGGGAATCGGGGAGCTGTTTTTT. Amino acids: CASSPPTDRGIGELFF.

The chain combines TRBV27 with TRBJ2-7; 12 bases line up with TRBD2. The CDR3 extends over 15 amino acids. Germline-derived CDR1 and CDR2 are MNHEY and SMNVEV (reference sequence). After removal of 6 bases from V and 3 bases from J, the junction contained 6 bases not matched to a gene. CDR3 nucleotide sequence: TGTGCCAGCAGCCATGGACTAGCGGGGAGCTACGAGCAGTACGTC. Its translation is CASSHGLAGSYEQYV.

This rearrangement joins TRBV28 to TRBJ2-1; perhaps D is TRBD1 or TRBD2 (5 bases each). V was shortened by 10 bases and J by 6 bases, with 16 bases between the two germline ends. The CDR3 spans 13 residues. Germline CDR1 MDHEN, CDR2 SYDVKM. CDR3 sequence reads: CAIGRATINEQFF. CDR3 nucleotides: TGTGCCATCGGCAGGGCGACTATCAATGAGCAGTTCTTC.

This clonotype has at least ten counts. The rearrangement links TRBV28 to TRBJ2-1; a weak D match, TRBD2 (6 bases). This CDR3 has 15 amino acids. Deletions cut 4 bases from V and 7 bases from J, with 17 bases between. Looked up from germline, CDR1 is MDHEN and CDR2 is SYDVKM. CDR3 sequence reads: CASSYDYSSGNEQFF. CDR3 in DNA: TGTGCCAGCAGTTATGACTACTCCAGCGGGAATGAGCAGTTCTTC. Using reference TRBV28 and TRBJ2-1 for the parts outside the CDR3, the full variable domain is DVKVTQSSRYLVKRTGEKVFLECVQDMDHENMFWYRQDPGLGLRLIYFSYDVKMKEKGDIPEGYSVSREKKERFSLILESASTNQTSMYLCASSYDYSSGNEQFFGPGTRLTVL.

The chain recombines TRBV28 with TRBJ1-1, with 7 positions matching TRBD1. The CDR3 covers 16 residues. Germline V gene lookup returns CDR1 MDHEN and CDR2 SYDVKM. V shed 2 bases and J 0 bases; nucleotides not matched to a gene: 6. Here the CDR3 DNA reads TGTGCCAGCAGTTTAGACAGGGTCGGTATGAACACTGAAGCTTTCTTT. This encodes CASSLDRVGMNTEAFF.